This T cell receptor (beta chain) was sequenced in a study of T cell responses to AZD1222 COVID-19 vaccine. Study conclusions and caveats: At baseline, seropositivity was found in only six or seven AZD1222 recipients. Clonal diversity may have been underestimated, and the donors were mostly white British, with more females than males. Sampling that yielded the repertoires occurred only after the peak T cell response. With two AZD1222 doses given, Spike-specific TCR breadth and depth both rose.

A remark on this clone: What it binds is not known.

Sequenced by immunoSEQ multiplex PCR; TCRdb stores in-frame clones only, minus some. The table has 110,000 to 150,000 clones, 85% to 95% seen once. Germline values: CDR1 MGHRA, CDR2 YSYEKL. Trimming left V 5 bases short and J 6 bases short, with 16 bases between. The CDR3 spans 15 residues. The sequence came from an adult in good health. V gene TRBV4-1 combines with J gene TRBJ1-4; possibly TRBD1 for D (5 bases). This specimen consisted of peripheral blood, obtained on day 0 of MenACWY control vaccination. The CDR3 loop is CASSRGVWGDEKLFF. Here the CDR3 DNA reads TGCGCCAGCAGCAGGGGAGTGTGGGGGGATGAAAAACTGTTTTTT.